This T cell receptor (beta chain) was retrieved from a study of cytomegalovirus exposure and HLA in healthy donors. Study at large: In an earlier analysis, 90 million to 130 million unique TCR beta sequences were found from 150 million to 200 million T cells.

Germline V gene lookup returns CDR1 SGHRS and CDR2 YFSETQ. This CDR3 comprises 13 residues. The ends lost 6 bases at V and 4 bases at J; junction bases unmatched: 6. The PCR used 60 Vbeta and 13 Jbeta primers. TCRdb keeps only in-frame clones here, not all; method: immunoSEQ multiplex PCR. The sample consists of roughly 160,000 clones, roughly 71% of them appearing once. The sample was PBMCs. The TCR was taken from a girl under 18 in good health and CMV-seronegative. V usage is TRBV5-1 and J usage is TRBJ2-5, with 7 bases matching TRBD1. CDR3 residues: CASTGQEGETQYF. CDR3 nucleotides: TGCGCCAGCACTGGACAGGAAGGAGAGACCCAGTACTTC.